This T cell receptor beta chain was captured by sequencing in a study of T cells in Graves' hyperthyroidism and ophthalmopathy. Study summary: Once the initial diagnosis was made, peripheral blood was obtained before any treatment.

In this sample, this clonotype turned up many times. TCR beta CDR3 regions were amplified from RNA transcripts. The HTBI primer set served for first-round RT-PCR of the TCR CDR3. Each CDR3 protein gets one entry after TCRdb re-called the multiplex PCR reads with MiXCR. This sample yields around 350,000 distinct CDR3 sequences, of which approximately 19% are seen a single time; around 3.6% belongs to the top ten. Hyperthyroidism had been newly diagnosed in patients aged 18 to 65, and its duration was under 2 months. 10 ml of fresh peripheral blood supplied the PBMCs. The length of the CDR3 is 16 residues. The germline V gene encodes CDR1 MNHNS and CDR2 SASEGT. V gave up 2 bases and J gave up 5 bases; unmatched junction bases: 7.

The rearrangement joins TRBV6-1 to TRBJ1-2, with 11 bases aligning to TRBD1. Material for sequencing was blood. This receptor was taken from a woman in her late teens or twenties with Graves' hyperthyroidism. The CDR3 nucleotides are TGTGCCAGCAGTGAATATATTGGACAGGGGGCTTATGGCTACACCTTC. It yields the protein CASSEYIGQGAYGYTF.